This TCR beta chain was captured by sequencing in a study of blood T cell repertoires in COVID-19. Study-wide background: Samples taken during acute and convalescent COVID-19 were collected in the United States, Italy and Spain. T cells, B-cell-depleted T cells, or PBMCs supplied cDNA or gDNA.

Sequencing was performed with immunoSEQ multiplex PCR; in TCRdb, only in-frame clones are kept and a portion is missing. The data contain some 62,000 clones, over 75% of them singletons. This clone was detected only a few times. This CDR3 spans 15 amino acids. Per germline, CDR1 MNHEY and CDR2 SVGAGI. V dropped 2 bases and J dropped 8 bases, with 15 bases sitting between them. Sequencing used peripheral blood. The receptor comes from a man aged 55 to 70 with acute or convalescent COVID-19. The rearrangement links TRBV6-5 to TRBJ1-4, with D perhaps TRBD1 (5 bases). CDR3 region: CASSYRGVSAEKLFF. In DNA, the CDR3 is TGTGCCAGCAGTTACCGGGGGGTCTCGGCCGAAAAACTGTTTTTT.